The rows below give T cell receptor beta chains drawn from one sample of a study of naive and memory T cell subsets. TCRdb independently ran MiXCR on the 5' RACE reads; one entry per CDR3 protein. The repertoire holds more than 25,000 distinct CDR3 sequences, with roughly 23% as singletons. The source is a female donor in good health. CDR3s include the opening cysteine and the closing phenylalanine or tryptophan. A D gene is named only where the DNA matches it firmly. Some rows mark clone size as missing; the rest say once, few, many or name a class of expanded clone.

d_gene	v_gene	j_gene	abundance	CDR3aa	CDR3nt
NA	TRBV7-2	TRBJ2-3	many	CASSPRLLSDTQYF	TGTGCCAGCAGCCCGAGATTGCTCTCAGATACGCAGTATTTT
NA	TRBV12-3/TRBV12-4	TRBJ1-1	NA	CASNKGWGPSIGAFF	TGTGCCAGCAACAAGGGCTGGGGGCCATCCATCGGAGCTTTCTTT
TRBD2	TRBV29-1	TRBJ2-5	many	CSVDGGLGETQYF	TGCAGCGTTGATGGGGGACTAGGAGAGACCCAGTACTTC
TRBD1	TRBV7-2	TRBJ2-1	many	CASSLDNTAGGGEQFF	TGTGCCAGCAGCTTAGATAATACGGCAGGGGGCGGTGAGCAGTTCTTC
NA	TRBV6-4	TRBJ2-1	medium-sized	CASSDGNRYNEQFF	TGTGCCAGCAGTGACGGGAACCGATACAATGAGCAGTTCTTC
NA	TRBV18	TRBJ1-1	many	CASSPRVITEAFF	TGTGCCAGCTCACCACGTGTCATCACTGAAGCTTTCTTT
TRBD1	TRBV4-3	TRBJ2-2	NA	CASSRRTGNTGELFF	TGCGCCAGCAGCCGGAGGACAGGGAACACCGGGGAGCTGTTTTTT
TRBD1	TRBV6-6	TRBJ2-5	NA	CASSGQGLETQYF	TGTGCCAGCAGCGGACAGGGTTTGGAGACCCAGTACTTC
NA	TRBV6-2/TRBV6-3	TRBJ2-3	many	CASSYSPRDTQYF	TGTGCCAGCAGTTACTCACCCAGGGATACGCAGTATTTT
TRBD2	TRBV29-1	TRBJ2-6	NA	CSVALMGGRGSGANVLTF	TGCAGCGTGGCACTAATGGGGGGGAGAGGGTCTGGGGCCAACGTCCTGACTTTC
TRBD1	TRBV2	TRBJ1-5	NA	CASSPGQGDQPQHF	TGTGCCAGCAGTCCGGGACAGGGGGATCAGCCCCAGCATTTT
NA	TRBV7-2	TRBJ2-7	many	CASSPGGPKTEQYF	TGTGCCAGCAGCCCAGGGGGGCCCAAGACCGAGCAGTACTTC
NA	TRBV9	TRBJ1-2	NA	CASSQYYGYTF	TGTGCCAGCAGCCAATACTATGGCTACACCTTC
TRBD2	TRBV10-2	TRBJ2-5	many	CASRGLAGVKLQETQYF	TGCGCCAGCAGGGGACTAGCGGGGGTTAAGCTCCAAGAGACCCAGTACTTC